This TCR beta chain was sequenced in a study of cytomegalovirus exposure and HLA in healthy donors. Overall study: Earlier sequencing of some 180 million T cells yielded 95 million to 120 million unique TCR beta sequences.

With 60 Vbeta and 13 Jbeta primers, the PCR was carried out. Data came from immunoSEQ multiplex PCR; TCRdb stores just in-frame clones and leaves some out. This table has 80,000 to 100,000 clones, 80% to 90% appearing once. Findings and limits, study-wide: There were a few CMV-associated chains whose specificity for CMV antigens was confirmed in vitro. In a later analysis, TCR beta V- and J-gene trimming was associated with a missense DCLRE1C variant.

Turning to this clone: Its antigen is unidentified.

This sequence was found in a man aged 35 to 55 in good health and CMV-seronegative. The specimen sequenced was PBMCs.

The CDR3 loop reads CASSESGTGAYEQYF. CDR3 DNA: TGTGCCAGCAGTGAATCCGGGACAGGGGCTTACGAGCAGTACTTC. The chain uses TRBV25-1 and TRBJ2-7; 10 nucleotides align to TRBD1. This CDR3 contains 15 residues. In germline, CDR1 is MGHDK, CDR2 SYGVNS. J was trimmed by 4 bases and V by 1 base; bases with no gene match: 4.